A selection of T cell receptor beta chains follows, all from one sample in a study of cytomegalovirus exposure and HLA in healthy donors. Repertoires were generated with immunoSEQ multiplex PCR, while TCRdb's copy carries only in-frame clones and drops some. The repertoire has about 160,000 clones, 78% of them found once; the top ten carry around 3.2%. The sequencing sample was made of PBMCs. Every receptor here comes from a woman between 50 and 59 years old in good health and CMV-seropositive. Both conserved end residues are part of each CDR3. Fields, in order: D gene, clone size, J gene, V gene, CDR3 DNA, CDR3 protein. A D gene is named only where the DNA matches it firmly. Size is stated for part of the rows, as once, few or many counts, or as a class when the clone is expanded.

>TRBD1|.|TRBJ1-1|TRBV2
TGTGCCAGCATAGAAACAGGGGTGGGAGCTTTCTTT
CASIETGVGAFF
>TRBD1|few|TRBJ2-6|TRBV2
TGTGCCAGCAACAACCAGGGGGCTCTCTCTGGGGCCAACGTCCTGACTTTC
CASNNQGALSGANVLTF
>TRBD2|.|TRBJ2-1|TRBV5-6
TGTGCCAGCAGCCCGGGACTAGCGGGGTACAATGAGCAGTTCTTC
CASSPGLAGYNEQFF
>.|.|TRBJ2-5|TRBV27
TGTGCCAGCAGTTTATCGACGGGGGACCAAGAGACCCAGTACTTC
CASSLSTGDQETQYF
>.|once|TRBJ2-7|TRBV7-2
TGTGCCAGCAGCTCTCCCTACGAGCAGTACTTC
CASSSPYEQYF
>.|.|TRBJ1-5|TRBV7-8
TGTGCCAGCAGCCCGTGGAAGGGTCCGGACATCAATAGCAATCAGCCCCAGCATTTT
CASSPWKGPDINSNQPQHF
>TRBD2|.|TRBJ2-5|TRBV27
TGTGCCAGCACCCCGGGACTAGCGGGAGGGACAGAGACCCAGTACTTC
CASTPGLAGGTETQYF
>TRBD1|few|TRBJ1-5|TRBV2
TGTGCCAGCAGTTTGGGGGCAGGGGGTCAGCCCCAGCATTTT
CASSLGAGGQPQHF
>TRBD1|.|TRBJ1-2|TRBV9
TGTGCCAGCAGCGTAGGACAGGGTGAGAGGGTAGGCTACACCTTC
CASSVGQGERVGYTF
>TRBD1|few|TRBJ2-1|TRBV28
TGTGCCAGCAGGCCACCCGGGACAGGGTCGGGTGAGCAGTTCTTC
CASRPPGTGSGEQFF
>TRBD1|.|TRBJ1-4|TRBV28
TGTGCCAGCAGCCTCCAACAGGGGCCGAATGAAAAACTGTTTTTT
CASSLQQGPNEKLFF
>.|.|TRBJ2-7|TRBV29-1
TGCAGCGTGGCGAGGCCAGCCTCCTACGAGCAGTACTTC
CSVARPASYEQYF
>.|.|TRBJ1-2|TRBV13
TGTGCCAGCAGCCCTAGGACTGGAGGCTACACCTTC
CASSPRTGGYTF
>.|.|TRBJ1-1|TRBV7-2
TGTGCCAGCAGCTTAGCGCGCAGGGACACTGAAGCTTTCTTT
CASSLARRDTEAFF
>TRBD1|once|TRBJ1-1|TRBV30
TGTGCCTGGAGTGTAACAGGGGGCAGAACTGAAGCTTTCTTT
CAWSVTGGRTEAFF
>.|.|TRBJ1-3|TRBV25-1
TGTGCCAGCAGGCTCCCGGGGGACTCTGGAAACACCATATATTTT
CASRLPGDSGNTIYF
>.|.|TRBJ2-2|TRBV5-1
TGCGCCAGCAGCTCTCGGGGGAACACCGGGGAGCTGTTTTTT
CASSSRGNTGELFF
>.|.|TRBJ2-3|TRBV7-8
TGTGCCAGCACCAAGTCCAGACAGAGCACAGATACGCAGTATTTT
CASTKSRQSTDTQYF
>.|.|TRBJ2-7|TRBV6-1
TGTGCCAGCAGTGAAATGGGACTGCCTAGGGAGCAGTACTTC
CASSEMGLPREQYF
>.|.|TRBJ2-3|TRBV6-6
TGTGCCAGCAGTTACGGCGCGGACACAGATACGCAGTATTTT
CASSYGADTDTQYF
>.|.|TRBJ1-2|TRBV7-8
TGTGCCAGCAGCTTAGCGTTAACAGGCTATGGCTACACCTTC
CASSLALTGYGYTF
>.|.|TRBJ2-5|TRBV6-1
TGTGCCAGCAGCCGAGAGACCCAGTACTTC
CASSRETQYF
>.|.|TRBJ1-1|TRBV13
TGTGCCAGCAGCTTGCCAGAGAACACTGAAGCTTTCTTT
CASSLPENTEAFF
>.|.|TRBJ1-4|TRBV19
TGTGCCAGTAGTATAGGACTCGCGAAATCGAATGAAAAACTGTTTTTT
CASSIGLAKSNEKLFF
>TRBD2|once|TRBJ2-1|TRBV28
TGTGCCAGCAGTTCCGCCACTAGCGGGAGTTACAATGAGCAGTTCTTC
CASSSATSGSYNEQFF
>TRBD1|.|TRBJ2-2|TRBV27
TGTGCCAGCAGTTTACGGTATCCCGGGACAGGGGACCCCGGGGAGCTGTTTTTT
CASSLRYPGTGDPGELFF
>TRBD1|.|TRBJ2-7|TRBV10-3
TGTGCCATCAGTGGGACAGGGACTGAATACGAGCAGTACTTC
CAISGTGTEYEQYF
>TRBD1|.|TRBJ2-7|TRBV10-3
TGTGCCATCAGTGAGTCGGACAGGGCCTACGAGCAGTACTTC
CAISESDRAYEQYF
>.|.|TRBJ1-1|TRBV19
TGTGCCAGTAGTATGGGCCCTGAAGCTTTCTTT
CASSMGPEAFF
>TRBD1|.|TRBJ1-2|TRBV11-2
TGTGCCAGCAGCCCGGGACAGGTGACGAATGGCTACACCTTT
CASSPGQVTNGYTF
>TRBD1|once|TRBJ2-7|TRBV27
TGTGCCAGCAGTCCCATTAGGACAGGGGCCGAGCAGTACTTC
CASSPIRTGAEQYF
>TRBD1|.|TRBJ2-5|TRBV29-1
TGCAGCGTTTGGGGACAGGGGACGGAGACCCAGTACTTC
CSVWGQGTETQYF
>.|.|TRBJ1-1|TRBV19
TGTGCCACCAGACAGATTTCTGAAGCTTTCTTT
CATRQISEAFF
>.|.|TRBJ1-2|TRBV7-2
TGTGCCAGCAGGCCAACAGGGAACTATGGCTACACCTTC
CASRPTGNYGYTF
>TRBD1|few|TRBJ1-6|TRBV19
TGTGCCAGTACCCTGGGACAGGGTAGCGGGTCACCCCTCCACTTT
CASTLGQGSGSPLHF
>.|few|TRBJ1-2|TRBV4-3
TGCGCCAGCAGCCCGGTAGTCGGGGTCCCCCGACTCCGCTACACCTTC
CASSPVVGVPRLRYTF
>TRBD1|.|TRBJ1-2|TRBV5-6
TGTGCCAGCAGCCCGAGGGGGACAGGGAGGAACGGCTACACCTTC
CASSPRGTGRNGYTF
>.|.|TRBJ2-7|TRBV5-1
TGCGCCAGCAGCTTGGACAGGCAGACCTACGAGCAGTACTTC
CASSLDRQTYEQYF
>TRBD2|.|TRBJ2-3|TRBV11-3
TGTGCCAGCAGCCAGGGACTAGCTGGCACAGATACGCAGTATTTT
CASSQGLAGTDTQYF
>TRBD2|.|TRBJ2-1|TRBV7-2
TGTGCCAGCAGCTTAGCTAGCGGGGGGGCCGGTGAGCAGTTCTTC
CASSLASGGAGEQFF
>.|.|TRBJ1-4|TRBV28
TGTGCCAGCAGATCCCCGAGGTCAACTAATGAAAAACTGTTTTTT
CASRSPRSTNEKLFF
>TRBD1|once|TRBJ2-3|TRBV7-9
TGTGCCAGCAGCCGCCCCATGGGACAGGGGGCAGGGGATACGCAGTATTTT
CASSRPMGQGAGDTQYF
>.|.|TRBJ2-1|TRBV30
TGTGCCCGTAGCGGAAGCGAATACAATGAGCAGTTCTTC
CARSGSEYNEQFF
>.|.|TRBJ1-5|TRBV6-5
TGTGCCAGCGGCCTGCAAATCAATCAGCCCCAGCATTTT
CASGLQINQPQHF
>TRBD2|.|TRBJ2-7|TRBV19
TGTGCCAGTAGTATAACGACTAGCGGATACGAGCAGTACTTC
CASSITTSGYEQYF
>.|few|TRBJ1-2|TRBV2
TGTGCCAGCAGTGAAGGGGAGTATGGCTACACCTTC
CASSEGEYGYTF
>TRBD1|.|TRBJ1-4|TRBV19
TGTGCCAGTAGTATGGAGCCGGGACAGGGGGGTGAAAAACTGTTTTTT
CASSMEPGQGGEKLFF
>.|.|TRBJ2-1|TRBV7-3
TGTGCCAGCAGCCCTACTATTCGCTCCTACAATGAGCAGTTCTTC
CASSPTIRSYNEQFF
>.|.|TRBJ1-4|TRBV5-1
TGCGCCAGCAGTGCGGGAGCAACGCGGACTAATGAAAAACTGTTTTTT
CASSAGATRTNEKLFF
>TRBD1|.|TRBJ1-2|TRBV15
TGTGCCACCAGCAGAGATGGGACGGGGACAGATCATGGCTACACCTTC
CATSRDGTGTDHGYTF
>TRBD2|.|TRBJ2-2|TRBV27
TGTGCCAGCAGTAGGCTAGCGGGAGCCAACACCGGGGAGCTGTTTTTT
CASSRLAGANTGELFF